One and the same sample provided the 28 T cell receptor beta chains below, sequenced in a study of T cell repertoires in cytomegalovirus infection. TCRdb re-called the reads with MiXCR, one entry per CDR3 protein. The sample lists 250,000 or so distinct CDR3 sequences; approximately 17% were seen once. The sequenced sample consisted of CD8+ T cells from PBMCs. All receptors come from a human donor in good health (CMV status not recorded). Some clones in this sample may be carry-over from other donors' samples.

This clonotype was counted a few times. The chain is built from TRBV20-1 and TRBJ2-1, with 7 nucleotides matching TRBD2. Germline V lookup: CDR1 DFQATT, CDR2 SNEGSKA (reference sequence). Losses at the gene ends were 0 bases for V and 4 bases for J; bases not matched to a gene: 6. This CDR3 has 15 amino acids. The CDR3 DNA reads TGCAGTGCTAGAGATGGGCTAGCGGATTACAATGAGCAGTTCTTC. Encoded protein: CSARDGLADYNEQFF.

The V gene is TRBV3-1, the J gene TRBJ2-1; D uncertain. The germline V gene encodes CDR1 LGHDT and CDR2 YNNKEL (reference sequence). The CDR3 spans 14 residues. The V and J ends lost 2 bases and 3 bases respectively, with 8 bases between them. In DNA, the CDR3 is TGTGCCAGCAGCCAAATGCAGTACTACAATGAGCAGTTCTTC. As protein: CASSQMQYYNEQFF.

This clonotype showed up many times. The CDR3 protein is CASSIAGYTGELFF. CDR3 DNA: TGTGCCAGCAGTATAGCGGGATATACCGGGGAGCTGTTTTTT. The V and J genes are TRBV28 and TRBJ2-2, with 8 bases fitting TRBD2. This CDR3 has 14 residues. V trimming: 5 bases; J trimming: 5 bases; junction bases outside the gene matches: 4. Germline CDR1 MDHEN, CDR2 SYDVKM.

This rearrangement joins TRBV6-1 to TRBJ1-2; possibly TRBD1 for D (5 bases). Germline CDR1 is MNHNS and CDR2 is SASEGT. V shed 7 bases and J shed 10 bases, with 19 bases lying between them. The CDR3 length is 13 residues. CDR3: CASTRVGDLSYTF. The CDR3 nucleotides are TGTGCCAGCACTCGCGTGGGGGACCTTTCCTACACCTTC.

This clonotype was picked up a small number of times. The V gene is TRBV10-3, the J gene TRBJ2-3; 8 bases map to TRBD2. With V trimmed by 2 bases and J by 2 bases, 6 bases remained unmatched. Germline V lookup: CDR1 ENHRY, CDR2 SYGVKD. There are 16 residues in the CDR3. CDR3 nucleotide sequence: TGTGCCATCAGTGAGCCCCAGCGGGGGCCCACAGATACGCAGTATTTT. Its protein product is CAISEPQRGPTDTQYF.

V gene TRBV20-1 combines with J gene TRBJ1-5, with 9 bases matching TRBD1. The V gene end was trimmed by 6 bases and the J gene end by 1 base; junction bases not matched to a gene: 4. The CDR3 has 14 residues. Per germline, CDR1 DFQATT and CDR2 SNEGSKA (reference sequence). The DNA for the CDR3 is TGCAGTGCACGGGACAGGGCAAGCAATCAGCCCCAGCATTTT. It specifies CSARDRASNQPQHF.

This clonotype was recorded at least ten times. The chain combines TRBV20-1 with TRBJ1-5, with 9 bases that match TRBD1. The CDR3 has 11 amino acids. Germline CDR1 DFQATT, CDR2 SNEGSKA (reference sequence). CDR3 DNA sequence: TGCAGCCACAGGGGGCGTCAGCCCCAGCATTTT. Translating gives CSHRGRQPQHF.

This clonotype was counted at least ten times. The gene calls are TRBV20-1 and TRBJ2-7, with TRBD1 identical over 7 bases. Per germline, CDR1 DFQATT and CDR2 SNEGSKA (reference sequence). The CDR3 spans 17 residues. Trimming took 0 bases from V and 1 from J; bases not matched to a gene: 12. This CDR3 reads CSARDLGGALRSYEQYF. The CDR3 DNA reads as TGCAGTGCTAGAGACCTAGGGGGCGCCCTACGATCCTACGAGCAGTACTTC.

In its sample, this clonotype was seen many times. This chain joins TRBV28 and TRBJ1-1; D is ambiguous. The germline V gene has CDR1 MDHEN and CDR2 SYDVKM. This CDR3 has 13 residues. V was shortened by 3 bases and J by 1 base, with 6 bases between the two germline ends. CDR3 protein: CASSFEGNTEAFF. CDR3 bases: TGTGCCAGCAGTTTCGAGGGGAACACTGAAGCTTTCTTT.

This clonotype showed up just a few times. V gene TRBV28 combines with J gene TRBJ2-5; D may be TRBD1 (6 bases). V shed 6 bases and J shed 2 bases, with 16 bases lying between them. The germline V gene encodes CDR1 MDHEN and CDR2 SYDVKM. This CDR3 contains 15 residues. CDR3 residues: CASSLDRPLQETQYF. The DNA for the CDR3 is TGTGCCAGCAGCTTAGACAGGCCTTTACAAGAGACCCAGTACTTC.

The chain couples TRBV6-6 to TRBJ1-2; 7 bases map to TRBD1. Germline lookup yields CDR1 MNHNY and CDR2 SVGAGI (reference sequence). This CDR3 is built from 16 residues. V was clipped by 4 bases and J by 1 base; unmatched bases: 9. CDR3 amino acids: CASSFGQELFNYGYTF. In DNA form, the CDR3 reads TGTGCCAGCAGTTTTGGACAGGAATTGTTTAACTATGGCTACACCTTC.

The chain couples TRBV29-1 to TRBJ2-1; 7 bases fit TRBD2. Looked up from germline, CDR1 is SQVTM and CDR2 is ANQGSEA. The CDR3 contains 14 residues. The ends lost 2 bases at V and 3 bases at J; junction bases unmatched: 4. This CDR3 reads CSVEPSGDYNEQFF. The CDR3 coding sequence is TGCAGCGTTGAACCCAGCGGGGACTACAATGAGCAGTTCTTC.

The chain links TRBV10-3 to TRBJ1-1, with D possibly being TRBD1 (5 bases). The CDR3 covers 16 residues. Trimming pared 2 bases from V and 2 bases from J, leaving 15 bases between. Germline V gene lookup returns CDR1 ENHRY and CDR2 SYGVKD. Here the CDR3 DNA reads TGTGCCATCAGTGAGGGTTTTGGGGACCTTAACACTGAAGCTTTCTTT. Its translation: CAISEGFGDLNTEAFF.

The rearrangement links TRBV3-1 to TRBJ2-7, with D possibly matching TRBD1 (5 bases). The CDR3 contains 12 residues. V was trimmed by 6 bases and J by 5 bases, leaving 11 bases between them. Germline V gene lookup returns CDR1 LGHDT and CDR2 YNNKEL (reference sequence). CDR3 residues: CASRQDGHEQYF. The CDR3 nucleotides read TGTGCCAGCAGACAGGACGGTCACGAGCAGTACTTC.

The chain combines TRBV2 with TRBJ1-1; possibly TRBD1 for D (6 bases). Germline V lookup: CDR1 SNHLY, CDR2 FYNNEI. With 10 bases removed from V and 0 bases from J, the gap between germline ends came to 21 bases. The CDR3 covers 16 residues. This CDR3 reads CATMDSISTLNTEAFF. CDR3 DNA: TGTGCCACTATGGACAGTATAAGTACATTGAACACTGAAGCTTTCTTT.

The chain carries TRBV7-3 and TRBJ1-2; D gene ambiguous. This CDR3 comprises 12 residues. V lost 1 base and J lost 8, with 8 bases in between. Germline assignment: CDR1 SGHTA and CDR2 FQGTGA. The CDR3 nucleotides are TGTGCCAGCAGCTTAAATGGGAACGGCTACACCTTC. Translation: CASSLNGNGYTF.

The rearrangement joins TRBV27 to TRBJ2-5; TRBD2 agrees at 10 bases. V trimming: 6 bases; J trimming: 3 bases; junction bases outside the gene matches: 10. The germline V gene encodes CDR1 MNHEY and CDR2 SMNVEV (reference sequence). The CDR3 runs to 16 residues. The CDR3 is CASRPSGGRWKETQYF. The CDR3, as DNA: TGTGCCAGCAGACCTAGCGGGGGACGATGGAAAGAGACCCAGTACTTC.

This clonotype came up many times. V usage is TRBV7-6 and J usage is TRBJ2-3, with 8 bases fitting TRBD2. The CDR3 is 14 amino acids. V was pared by 5 bases and J by 4 bases, with 5 bases of the junction left unmatched. Per germline, CDR1 SGHVS and CDR2 FNYEAQ. The CDR3 DNA follows: TGTGCCAGCAGCCCGGGGGGGGCGTCAGATACGCAGTATTTT. This translates into CASSPGGASDTQYF.

As concerns this clonotype: Relative to the germline gene, one junction end is altered; a read error may explain this. V usage is TRBV28 and J usage is TRBJ2-7; 12 bases are shared with TRBD2. Germline V gene sequence: CDR1 MDHEN, CDR2 SYDVKM. This CDR3 region has 15 residues. Written as DNA, the CDR3 is TGTGCCAACAGTCGCCCTAGCGGGGGGGCGTTTTCGGAGTACTTC. It yields the protein CANSRPSGGAFSEYF.

As for this clonotype: A much more abundant neighbour one base away suggests this may be a read error. This chain joins TRBV5-6 and TRBJ2-1; D unresolved. The germline CDR1 and CDR2 sequences are SGHDT and YYEEEE. The CDR3 covers 14 residues. The DNA of the CDR3 is TGTGCCAGCAGCTTGGGCTTCCCTAACAAAGAGCAGTTCTTC. Translated: CASSLGFPNKEQFF.

This clonotype was found a few times. The chain has TRBV4-3 and TRBJ2-1; unclear D gene. CDR1 LGHNA and CDR2 YSLEER come from the germline V gene. The CDR3 consists of 15 residues. V was clipped by 0 bases and J by 4 bases, with 10 bases between them. The CDR3 is CASSQDSARYNEQFF. The CDR3 bases are TGCGCCAGCAGCCAAGATTCTGCCAGGTACAATGAGCAGTTCTTC.

This clonotype was counted only a few times. The genes are TRBV20-1 and TRBJ2-1, with 8 bases lining up with TRBD1. CDR3 length: 16 amino acids. Germline assignment: CDR1 DFQATT and CDR2 SNEGSKA (reference sequence). V was pared by 6 bases and J by 6 bases, with 16 bases of the junction left unmatched. CDR3 nucleotides: TGCAGTGCCATGGTAGGGGACAGGTTAACGATCAATGAGCAGTTCTTC. Its translation: CSAMVGDRLTINEQFF.

This chain connects TRBV7-6 to TRBJ2-5, with D perhaps matching TRBD1 (6 bases). CDR1 is SGHVS and CDR2 is FNYEAQ in the germline V gene. V was shortened by 3 bases and J by 2 bases, with 13 bases between the two germline ends. The CDR3 length is 15 residues. CDR3 loop: CASSLQGPKQETQYF. Written as DNA, the CDR3 is TGTGCCAGCAGCTTGCAGGGGCCGAAGCAAGAGACCCAGTACTTC.

V and J are TRBV2 and TRBJ1-1; no firm D call. CDR3 length: 15 residues. With 3 bases removed from V and 0 bases from J, the gap between germline ends came to 11 bases. The germline V gene encodes CDR1 SNHLY and CDR2 FYNNEI. The CDR3 bases are TGTGCCAGCAGTGATCTCCAGGCGTTGAACACTGAAGCTTTCTTT. Amino acid sequence: CASSDLQALNTEAFF.

This clonotype has just a few counts. The chain links TRBV20-1 to TRBJ2-1, with 13 bases matching TRBD2. Losses at the gene ends were 6 bases for V and 10 bases for J; bases not matched to a gene: 15. CDR3 length: 16 amino acids. CDR1 is DFQATT, CDR2 SNEGSKA, per germline (reference sequence). CDR3 residues: CSANDFGTSGVGEQFF. The CDR3 bases are TGCAGTGCGAATGACTTTGGGACTAGCGGGGTCGGGGAGCAGTTCTTC.

This clonotype was found many times. The chain uses TRBV6-5 and TRBJ1-2, with D possibly being TRBD1 (5 bases). The CDR3 totals 15 residues. The V gene's germline CDR1 is MNHEY and CDR2 SVGAGI. V lost 0 bases and J lost 6, with 14 bases in between. The DNA of the CDR3 is TGTGCCAGCAGTTACTCTACCGGGGGTAGGGATGGCTACACCTTC. Protein sequence: CASSYSTGGRDGYTF.

As DNA, the CDR3 is TGCAGCGTTGAATCGGGTACTGGCTACACCTTC. Its translation: CSVESGTGYTF. The chain is built from TRBV29-1 and TRBJ1-2; D not resolved. The length of the CDR3 is 11 residues. Germline V gene sequence: CDR1 SQVTM, CDR2 ANQGSEA. V lost 2 bases and J 7 bases, leaving 8 bases between the germline ends.

This clonotype was counted ten times or more. The chain has TRBV27 and TRBJ1-4, with a tentative D call TRBD1 (5 bases). Per germline, CDR1 MNHEY and CDR2 SMNVEV (reference sequence). This CDR3 contains 16 residues. Trimming pared 1 base from V and 0 bases from J, leaving 9 bases between. The CDR3, as DNA: TGTGCCAGCAGTTTATTTACAGGCGCAACTAATGAAAAACTGTTTTTT. Amino acids: CASSLFTGATNEKLFF.